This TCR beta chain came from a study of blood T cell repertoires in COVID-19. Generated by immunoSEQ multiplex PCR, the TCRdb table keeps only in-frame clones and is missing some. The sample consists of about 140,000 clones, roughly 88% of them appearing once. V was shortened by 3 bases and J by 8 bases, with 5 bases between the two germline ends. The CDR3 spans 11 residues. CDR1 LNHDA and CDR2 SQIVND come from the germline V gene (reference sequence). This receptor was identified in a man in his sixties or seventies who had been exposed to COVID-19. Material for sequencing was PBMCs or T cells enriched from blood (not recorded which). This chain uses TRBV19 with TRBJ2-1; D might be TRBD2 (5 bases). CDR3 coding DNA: TGTGCCAGTAGTATCGGGGATGAGCAGTTCTTC. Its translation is CASSIGDEQFF.